Here is one T cell receptor beta chain with its context. In its sample, this clonotype was seen a few times. The specificity of this receptor is unknown. Qualities for individual bases were not recorded, and no much larger clone is one base off. Library creation used PCR. Sequencing instrument: Illumina HiSeq 2500. Molecular barcoding was employed in the preparation of TCR libraries, with unique molecular identifiers being used to normalize TCRbeta repertoire quantification. TCRdb applied fastp at Q25 and MiXCR to the public reads, then kept only in-frame beta chains. Rows merge per CDR3 protein into single entries with the most common DNA and genes. The table for this sample lists just over 950,000 distinct CDR3 sequences; roughly 29% of them were counted only once. The ten largest clonotypes hold about 28% of the sample. The sample belongs to a study of T-cell reconstitution after alpha-beta-depleted transplantation in children (dated by TCRdb to about 2016). About the investigation overall: Using TCR repertoire profiling, the study followed T-cell immune reconstitution in a quantitative way in children after TCRalphabeta/CD19-depleted allogeneic hematopoietic cell transplantation. Beyond this particular receptor, the publication reports: The high TCRbeta diversity at day 60 in some patients was ascribed to recipient T cells and intrathymic progenitors that had survived conditioning. Apparently early alphabetaT-cell count recovery about two months after transplant reportedly relied on only several hundred rapidly expanded clones derived from non-depleted graft cells. The frequencies of hyperexpanded clones fell over the following months, and after one year, T-cell counts and TCRbeta diversity were mostly attributed to newly produced T cells.

V ends up 8 bases short and J 1 base short, with an unmatched junction base count of 2. CDR1 SNHLY and CDR2 FYNNEI were looked up in the germline V gene. The CDR3 starts with the cysteine, ends with the phenylalanine, and has 12 residues. The entry retains the CDR3 DNA only, 36 bases that are in frame from base 1. This specimen's treatment or condition label, interpreted: allogeneic hematopoietic cell transplantation with graft depleted of TCRalphabeta T cells and CD19 B cells. The transplant recipients were children given TCRalphabeta/CD19-depleted allogeneic hematopoietic cell grafts. The sequences come from PBMCs, mostly from graft donor cells, collected 360 days after TCRalphabeta/CD19-depleted stem cell transplant. The chain is encoded by TRBV2 joined to TRBJ2-7, with TRBD1 identical over 7 junction bases. The TCR originated in a boy in the first two years of life who had a stem cell transplant for SCID, so the T cells may come from the graft donor. The CDR3 reads CASQQGSYEQYF. The DNA is TGTGCCAGCCAACAGGGGTCCTACGAGCAGTACTTC.